This T cell receptor beta chain was captured in a study of blood T cell repertoires in COVID-19. TCRdb's table, derived via immunoSEQ multiplex PCR, lists solely in-frame clones and lacks some. The profile shows 200,000 or so clones, about 85% of them singletons. This TCR came from a man aged 25-45 years who had recovered from COVID-19. Sequencing input: PBMCs or T cells enriched from blood (not recorded which).

DNA for the CDR3: TGTGCCAGCGGGGCTGGGGGGAGCTCCTATAATTCACCCCTCCACTTT. It yields the protein CASGAGGSSYNSPLHF. This sequence joins TRBV7-2 and TRBJ1-6, with D possibly matching TRBD1 (5 bases). CDR1 and CDR2 (germline): SGHTA, FQGNSA. The V end lost 8 bases, the J end lost 0 bases, and 14 bases lay between the germline ends. There are 16 residues in the CDR3.